The TCR beta chain under discussion was sequenced for a study of blood T cell repertoires in COVID-19. In the study overall: There were acute and convalescent COVID-19 samples, and they came from the United States, Italy and Spain.

For this clone: Other DNA sequences within the sample encode an identical CDR3.

Between the trimmed V and J ends, which lost 3 bases and 5 bases, there was a span of 8 bases. Looked up from germline, CDR1 is SEHNR and CDR2 is FQNEAQ (reference sequence). This CDR3 is built from 13 residues. Repertoires were generated with immunoSEQ multiplex PCR, while TCRdb's copy carries only in-frame clones and drops some. Among around 140,000 clones listed, around 84% were seen once. Sequences were obtained from peripheral blood. This TCR came from a human donor with acute or convalescent COVID-19. The donor label of this sample is uncertain. The rearrangement links TRBV7-9 to TRBJ1-5, with TRBD1 as a possible D gene (6 bases). CDR3 in DNA: TGTGCCAGCAGCTTGGGGGGGCATCAGCCCCAGCATTTT. Its protein is CASSLGGHQPQHF.